These 27 T cell receptor beta chains share one sample of origin, sequenced in a study of cytomegalovirus exposure and HLA in healthy donors. PCR employed 60 Vbeta and 13 Jbeta primers. Generated by immunoSEQ multiplex PCR, the TCRdb table keeps only in-frame clones and is missing some. There are under 200,000 clones in the sample; 75% to 90% occur only once, and roughly 2% lies in the top ten. The sequenced material came from PBMCs. These receptors were collected from a human donor in good health.

The chain links TRBV2 to TRBJ2-2; D possibly corresponds to TRBD1 (5 bases). Trimming left V 1 base short and J 7 bases short, with 13 bases between. Germline assignment: CDR1 SNHLY and CDR2 FYNNEI. The CDR3 contains 15 residues. The CDR3 bases are TGTGCCAGCAGTGAAGTTTCCCAAGGGGACGGGGAGCTGTTTTTT. Amino acids: CASSEVSQGDGELFF.

The sample holds one count of this clone. Here the CDR3 DNA reads TGTGCCAGCAGAATAGCGGGGGGCACAGATACGCAGTATTTT. Its translation is CASRIAGGTDTQYF. V usage is TRBV27 and J usage is TRBJ2-3; 9 nucleotides align to TRBD2. J was trimmed by 1 base and V by 6 bases; bases with no gene match: 2. The CDR3 spans 14 residues. Germline loops: CDR1 MNHEY, CDR2 SMNVEV (reference sequence).

The V gene is TRBV9, the J gene TRBJ2-5, with D possibly being TRBD1 (6 bases). Per the germline V gene, CDR1 is SGDLS and CDR2 is YYNGEE. CDR3 length equals 13 residues. V was cut by 0 bases and J by 10 bases, with 13 bases left in between. CDR3 DNA: TGTGCCAGCAGCGTAGTGGGCAGGGGAGACCAGTACTTC. This codes for CASSVVGRGDQYF.

The chain is built from TRBV4-1 and TRBJ2-3; TRBD2 agrees at 7 bases. Trimming cost V 5 bases and J 3 bases; bases outside gene matches: 11. Germline lookup yields CDR1 MGHRA and CDR2 YSYEKL. CDR3 size: 16 residues. In nucleotides, the CDR3 is TGCGCCAGCAGCAAATTACTAGCGAGCAGTACAGATACGCAGTATTTT. As protein: CASSKLLASSTDTQYF.

The gene calls are TRBV7-8 and TRBJ1-2, with D unresolved. The ends were cut back, 3 bases at V and 2 bases at J, with 7 bases in the middle. Germline V gene data show CDR1 as SGHVS and CDR2 as FQNEAQ. The length of the CDR3 is 13 residues. The CDR3 reads CASSFRVNYGYTF. The CDR3 nucleotides read TGTGCCAGCAGCTTCCGGGTCAACTATGGCTACACCTTC.

The sample holds one count of this clone. This chain links TRBV25-1 with TRBJ2-1, with 11 bases matching TRBD1. The V and J ends lost 8 bases and 3 bases, in that order; junction bases with no gene match: 6. The CDR3 loop spans 15 amino acids. CDR1 is MGHDK and CDR2 is SYGVNS in the germline V gene. DNA for the CDR3: TGTGCCAGCTTTGGACAGGGGGCTGACTACAATGAGCAGTTCTTC. Translation gives CASFGQGADYNEQFF.

This sequence joins TRBV9 and TRBJ1-1; a weak D match, TRBD1 (5 bases). This CDR3 region has 13 residues. CDR1 is SGDLS, CDR2 YYNGEE, per germline. The V end lost 4 bases, the J end lost 4 bases, and 11 bases lay between the germline ends. As DNA, the CDR3 is TGTGCCAGCAGCCCTGCGGGGGGCACTGAAGCTTTCTTT. Protein: CASSPAGGTEAFF.

This chain connects TRBV4-3 to TRBJ1-5; no firm D call. V lost 0 bases, J lost 3 bases, and 9 bases lay in between. Germline values: CDR1 LGHNA, CDR2 YSLEER. This CDR3 has 15 residues. The CDR3 DNA reads TGCGCCAGCAGCCAAGACCCAGGCGTCAATCAGCCCCAGCATTTT. This encodes CASSQDPGVNQPQHF.

The chain uses TRBV27 and TRBJ2-7; 8 bases line up with TRBD1. V was pared by 6 bases and J by 1 base, with 2 bases of the junction left unmatched. The CDR3 covers 13 residues. Germline V gene sequence: CDR1 MNHEY, CDR2 SMNVEV (reference sequence). The CDR3, as DNA: TGTGCCAGCAGAGGACAGGGTTCCTACGAGCAGTACTTC. This encodes CASRGQGSYEQYF.

The V gene is TRBV13, the J gene TRBJ2-7; D is uncertain. The CDR3 has 13 residues. Germline-derived CDR1 and CDR2 are PRHDT and FYEKMQ (reference sequence). Between the trimmed V and J ends, which lost 5 bases and 6 bases, there was a span of 14 bases. The CDR3 loop reads CASSPRSAAEQYF. In DNA, the CDR3 is TGTGCCAGCAGCCCCCGGAGTGCGGCCGAGCAGTACTTC.

This CDR3 reads CASRPIAGMDGDTQYF. The CDR3 DNA reads TGCGCCAGCAGACCTATAGCGGGGATGGACGGAGATACGCAGTATTTT. The V gene is TRBV5-1, the J gene TRBJ2-3; TRBD2 agrees at 8 bases. Trimming at V came to 5 bases and at J to 5 bases, leaving 13 bases not matched to a gene. The length of the CDR3 is 16 residues. Germline loops: CDR1 SGHRS, CDR2 YFSETQ.

The V gene is TRBV10-3, the J gene TRBJ2-7, with TRBD1 as a possible D gene (5 bases). Per the germline V gene, CDR1 is ENHRY and CDR2 is SYGVKD. There are 13 residues in the CDR3. V was shortened by 11 bases and J by 2 bases, with 16 bases between the two germline ends. CDR3 amino acids: CACRPGAPYEQYF. The CDR3 nucleotides read TGTGCCTGCAGGCCTGGGGCACCCTACGAGCAGTACTTC.

The rearrangement uses TRBV7-2 and TRBJ1-2; D perhaps matches TRBD1 (5 bases). V was pared by 0 bases and J by 6 bases, with 14 bases between. The germline V gene has CDR1 SGHTA and CDR2 FQGNSA. CDR3 length: 15 amino acids. CDR3 amino acids: CASSLAAGNLHGYTF. Here the CDR3 DNA reads TGTGCCAGCAGCTTAGCGGCAGGGAATCTTCATGGCTACACCTTC. Using reference TRBV7-2 and TRBJ1-2 for the parts outside the CDR3, the full variable domain is GAGVSQSPSNKVTEKGKDVELRCDPISGHTALYWYRQSLGQGLEFLIYFQGNSAPDKSGLPSDRFSAERTGGSVSTLTIQRTQQEDSAVYLCASSLAAGNLHGYTFGSGTRLTVV.

J is TRBJ2-5 and V is TRBV27, with D possibly being TRBD2 (5 bases). The germline CDR1 and CDR2 sequences are MNHEY and SMNVEV (reference sequence). Trimming cost V 4 bases and J 11 bases, with 17 bases left between them. This CDR3 region has 13 residues. CDR3 nucleotide sequence: TGTGCCAGCAGTTCCTCGAAGTTGGAGGAGCAGTACTTC. Protein: CASSSSKLEEQYF.

For the CDR3, the DNA is TGTGCCAGCAGCCAACCGGGACAGGGCTTACTCGTGCAGTACTTC. This codes for CASSQPGQGLLVQYF. The chain is built from TRBV14 and TRBJ2-7; 9 bases line up with TRBD1. This CDR3 comprises 15 residues. Looked up from germline, CDR1 is SGHDN and CDR2 is FVKESK. V shed 2 bases, J shed 9 bases, and the junction held 11 bases outside the gene matches. Complete variable domain (other parts from reference TRBV14 and TRBJ2-7): EAGVTQFPSHSVIEKGQTVTLRCDPISGHDNLYWYRRVMGKEIKFLLHFVKESKQDESGMPNNRFLAERTGGTYSTLKVQPAELEDSGVYFCASSQPGQGLLVQYFGPGTRLTVT.

This chain joins TRBV4-2 and TRBJ2-2, with a possible D match to TRBD1 (5 bases). The ends were cut back, 2 bases at V and 4 bases at J, with 14 bases in the middle. CDR1 and CDR2 (germline): LGHNA, YNFKEQ. The CDR3 totals 16 residues. The CDR3: CASSQRQSKSTGELFF. CDR3 DNA: TGTGCCAGCAGCCAACGACAGAGTAAGAGCACCGGGGAGCTGTTTTTT.

V gene TRBV9 combines with J gene TRBJ2-7, with TRBD2 matching 7 bases. CDR1 is SGDLS, CDR2 YYNGEE, per germline. V trimming: 4 bases; J trimming: 0 bases; junction bases outside the gene matches: 10. The CDR3 has 16 amino acids. CDR3 region: CASSPRVAGDSYEQYF. As DNA, the CDR3 is TGTGCCAGCAGCCCCCGCGTAGCGGGCGACTCCTACGAGCAGTACTTC.

The chain is built from TRBV19 and TRBJ1-1, with 12 bases identical to TRBD1. Germline V gene data show CDR1 as LNHDA and CDR2 as SQIVND (reference sequence). J lost 5 bases, V lost 8 bases, and 9 bases had no gene match. CDR3 length equals 15 residues. CDR3 coding DNA: TGTGCCAGTTTACCATTGGGACAGGGGGCAACTGAAGCTTTCTTT. Residues: CASLPLGQGATEAFF.

The table lists this clone with a count of one. The chain employs TRBV4-1 and TRBJ2-3, with TRBD2 matching 12 bases. The CDR3 has 19 residues. V lost 1 base, J lost 0 bases, and 8 bases stayed unmatched. Germline CDR1 and CDR2: MGHRA and YSYEKL. The CDR3 coding sequence is TGCGCCAGCAGCCAAGGTCCGGGACTAGCGGGTTTTAGCACAGATACGCAGTATTTT. This codes for CASSQGPGLAGFSTDTQYF.

This chain joins TRBV6-1 and TRBJ2-7; D is ambiguous. This CDR3 spans 13 amino acids. V lost 5 bases to trimming and J lost 0 bases, with 8 bases between them. In germline, CDR1 is MNHNS, CDR2 SASEGT. CDR3 residues: CASSSQDSYEQYF. The CDR3 DNA sequence: TGTGCCAGCAGTAGTCAGGACTCCTACGAGCAGTACTTC.

DNA for the CDR3: TGTGCCAGCAGCTCTGGACAGGGCGCAAGGGAGACCCAGTACTTC. It is translated as CASSSGQGARETQYF. The rearrangement links TRBV7-9 to TRBJ2-5, with 8 bases fitting TRBD1. Looked up from germline, CDR1 is SEHNR and CDR2 is FQNEAQ (reference sequence). The CDR3 extends over 15 amino acids. With V trimmed by 4 bases and J by 5 bases, 9 bases remained unmatched. The variable domain in full, with the rest retrieved from reference TRBV7-9 and TRBJ2-5, is DTGVSQNPRHKITKRGQNVTFRCDPISEHNRLYWYRQTLGQGPEFLTYFQNEAQLEKSRLLSDRFSAERPKGSFSTLEIQRTEQGDSAMYLCASSSGQGARETQYFGPGTRLLVL.

The chain carries TRBV6-1 and TRBJ1-3; a weak D match, TRBD1 (6 bases). The V gene's germline CDR1 is MNHNS and CDR2 SASEGT. This CDR3 comprises 14 residues. The ends were cut back, 9 bases at V and 2 bases at J, with 14 bases in the middle. The CDR3 nucleotides read TGTGCCAGTCAGACTCCAGGGGCTGGAAACACCATATATTTT. Its translation is CASQTPGAGNTIYF.

The chain combines TRBV18 with TRBJ2-5; D remains unclear. Germline CDR1 reads KGHSH; CDR2 reads LQKENI. V was trimmed by 2 bases and J by 5 bases, leaving 12 bases between them. The CDR3 runs to 14 residues. Written as DNA, the CDR3 is TGTGCCAGCTCACCAAGTCAAGGAGTGGAGACCCAGTACTTC. Translating it yields CASSPSQGVETQYF. Using reference TRBV18 and TRBJ2-5 for the parts outside the CDR3, the full variable domain is NAGVMQNPRHLVRRRGQEARLRCSPMKGHSHVYWYRQLPEEGLKFMVYLQKENIIDESGMPKERFSAEFPKEGPSILRIQQVVRGDSAAYFCASSPSQGVETQYFGPGTRLLVL.

V gene TRBV5-1 combines with J gene TRBJ1-2, with D possibly TRBD1 on 6 matching bases. The germline CDR1 and CDR2 sequences are SGHRS and YFSETQ. This CDR3 has 17 residues. Deletions cut 0 bases from V and 4 bases from J, with 19 bases between. The CDR3 protein is CASSLGGPKQGSYGYTF. In DNA form, the CDR3 reads TGCGCCAGCAGCTTGGGGGGACCTAAACAGGGATCCTATGGCTACACCTTC.

V usage is TRBV6-1 and J usage is TRBJ1-1, with D possibly TRBD1 on 6 matching bases. There are 11 residues in the CDR3. The germline V gene encodes CDR1 MNHNS and CDR2 SASEGT. Trimming took off 6 bases at V and 11 bases at J, with 13 bases between the two ends. CDR3 nucleotides: TGTGCCAGCAGCCTACAGGGTATCGCTTTCTTT. Translating it yields CASSLQGIAFF.

V and J are TRBV4-1 and TRBJ2-3; 10 nucleotides align to TRBD2. The CDR3 length is 16 residues. The V gene's germline CDR1 is MGHRA and CDR2 YSYEKL. After removal of 5 bases from V and 4 bases from J, the junction contained 9 bases not matched to a gene. The CDR3 region is CASSAGTSENSDTQYF. The CDR3 DNA reads as TGCGCCAGCAGCGCTGGGACTAGCGAAAATTCAGATACGCAGTATTTT.

This chain connects TRBV7-9 to TRBJ2-7; D is perhaps TRBD1 (6 bases). V lost 0 bases and J 2 bases, leaving 8 bases between the germline ends. Per the germline V gene, CDR1 is SEHNR and CDR2 is FQNEAQ (reference sequence). The CDR3 runs to 14 residues. The chain's CDR3 is CASSLAGAAYEQYF. The CDR3 DNA sequence: TGTGCCAGCAGCTTAGCGGGGGCCGCCTACGAGCAGTACTTC.